These 18 T cell receptor beta chains were sequenced from one sample in a study of radiation and T cells in renal cell carcinoma. The time point denotes: baseline pretreatment blood. Sample treatment: 15 Gy SBRT to primary tumor, nephrectomy 4 weeks later. Measured with immunoSEQ multiplex PCR; TCRdb has only the in-frame clones, and not every one. The table shows 120,000 to 150,000 clones, with approximately 87% occurring only once. Material: blood, obtained from a patient whose treatment included radiotherapy and nephrectomy. The receptors here all came from a woman between 50 and 59 years old with renal cell carcinoma.

The chain uses TRBV5-1 and TRBJ2-7; no firm D call. The length of the CDR3 is 14 residues. V was pared by 0 bases and J by 0 bases, with 7 bases between. The germline V gene has CDR1 SGHRS and CDR2 YFSETQ. The CDR3 reads CASSLAAASYEQYF. CDR3 coding DNA: TGCGCCAGCAGCTTGGCCGCAGCCTCCTACGAGCAGTACTTC.

The chain couples TRBV7-6 to TRBJ1-6; D is uncertain. Germline values: CDR1 SGHVS, CDR2 FNYEAQ. The V end was cut by 1 base, the J end by 11 bases, with 9 bases between. The CDR3 contains 13 residues. Here the CDR3 reads CASSLGTDPPLHF. In DNA form, the CDR3 reads TGTGCCAGCAGCTTAGGAACAGATCCACCCCTCCACTTT.

The rearrangement links TRBV15 to TRBJ2-7; TRBD1 aligns across 9 bases. V was clipped by 7 bases and J by 7 bases; unmatched bases: 5. The germline gives CDR1 LNHNV, CDR2 YYDKDF (reference sequence). The CDR3 extends over 12 amino acids. CDR3 nucleotides: TGTGCCACCAAACAGGGGGCTAGTGAGCAGTACTTC. This codes for CATKQGASEQYF.

The chain uses TRBV4-3 and TRBJ1-1; no definite D call. The ends were cut back, 2 bases at V and 1 base at J, with 5 bases in the middle. The germline gives CDR1 LGHNA, CDR2 YSLEER. This CDR3 contains 13 residues. In DNA form, the CDR3 reads TGCGCCAGCAGCCAAAGCCAGAACACTGAAGCTTTCTTT. Protein: CASSQSQNTEAFF.

This clone was observed once. J is TRBJ2-5 and V is TRBV7-9; 8 nucleotides line up with TRBD2. The CDR3 length is 14 residues. V shed 5 bases and J 5 bases; nucleotides not matched to a gene: 7. CDR1 SEHNR and CDR2 FQNEAQ come from the germline V gene (reference sequence). The CDR3 coding sequence is TGTGCCAGCAGCCAAGGGACTAGAAGGGAGACCCAGTACTTC. It specifies CASSQGTRRETQYF.

This chain uses TRBV29-1 with TRBJ2-5; D unclear. V lost 7 bases and J 2 bases, leaving 14 bases between the germline ends. CDR1 and CDR2 (germline): SQVTM, ANQGSEA. The CDR3 is 13 residues long. Written as DNA, the CDR3 is TGCAGCGCCCTCGGGCCAGGTCAAGAGACCCAGTACTTC. It is translated as CSALGPGQETQYF. Using reference TRBV29-1 and TRBJ2-5 for the parts outside the CDR3, the full variable domain is SAVISQKPSRDICQRGTSLTIQCQVDSQVTMMFWYRQQPGQSLTLIATANQGSEATYESGFVIDKFPISRPNLTFSTLTVSNMSPEDSSIYLCSALGPGQETQYFGPGTRLLVL.

V is TRBV27 and J is TRBJ2-7, with 7 positions matching TRBD2. There are 16 residues in the CDR3. Trimming removed 5 bases from V and 0 bases from J; junction bases left unmatched: 10. CDR1 and CDR2 from the germline V gene are MNHEY and SMNVEV (reference sequence). The CDR3, as DNA: TGTGCCAGCAGTCGAAGCTGGCGGGAGACCTCCTACGAGCAGTACTTC. Encoded protein: CASSRSWRETSYEQYF.

The chain recombines TRBV4-1 with TRBJ2-3; 13 bases line up with TRBD2. V lost 3 bases and J lost 8; bases outside the gene matches: 5. The CDR3 totals 15 residues. Germline V CDR1 and CDR2: MGHRA, YSYEKL. CDR3 in DNA: TGCGCCAGCAGCCAGGGACTAGCGGGAAGGACTACGCAGTATTTT. It is translated as CASSQGLAGRTTQYF.

The V call is TRBV9, the J call TRBJ1-3; no definite D call. CDR3 length: 13 residues. V was cut by 0 bases and J by 11 bases, with 12 bases left in between. Germline V CDR1 and CDR2: SGDLS, YYNGEE. The CDR3 sequence: CASSVEVNRAIYF. The CDR3 DNA reads as TGTGCCAGCAGCGTAGAAGTCAATAGGGCCATATATTTT.

The chain recombines TRBV10-1 with TRBJ2-3; TRBD2 might be the D (5 bases). In germline, CDR1 is WNHNN, CDR2 SYGVQD (reference sequence). The germline V and J ends were trimmed by 5 bases and 3 bases, with 18 bases remaining between them. The CDR3 loop spans 16 amino acids. CDR3 bases: TGCGCCAGCAGTAACACCCGAAGTCGGAGGACAGATACGCAGTATTTT. Translation gives CASSNTRSRRTDTQYF.

V usage is TRBV6-5 and J usage is TRBJ1-2, with D possibly matching TRBD1 (5 bases). CDR1 is MNHEY, CDR2 SVGAGI, per germline. CDR3 length: 13 amino acids. The V end lost 3 bases, the J end lost 7 bases, and 12 bases lay between the germline ends. CDR3 in amino acids: CASSYSGGTGYTF. The DNA for the CDR3 is TGTGCCAGCAGTTATTCGGGGGGGACTGGCTACACCTTC.

The genes are TRBV9 and TRBJ2-1; D uncertain. The CDR3 covers 13 residues. Germline-derived CDR1 and CDR2 are SGDLS and YYNGEE. V was clipped by 1 base and J by 5 bases, with 7 bases between them. The CDR3 DNA follows: TGTGCCAGCAGCGTATCACCTAACAATGAGCAGTTCTTC. Its protein is CASSVSPNNEQFF.

V and J are TRBV9 and TRBJ1-1; D is uncertain. Trimming took 0 bases from V and 4 from J, leaving 10 bases between them. The CDR3 totals 14 residues. CDR1 SGDLS and CDR2 YYNGEE come from the germline V gene. CDR3 loop: CASSVAGDSTEAFF. CDR3 DNA sequence: TGTGCCAGCAGCGTAGCCGGGGATAGCACTGAAGCTTTCTTT.

V gene TRBV25-1 combines with J gene TRBJ1-1; D uncertain. Germline loops: CDR1 MGHDK, CDR2 SYGVNS. The CDR3 covers 13 residues. Trimming cost V 3 bases and J 12 bases, with 17 bases left between them. The DNA of the CDR3 is TGTGCCAGCAGTGATACCAACAGTCAGGTAACTTTCTTT. It specifies CASSDTNSQVTFF.

The chain links TRBV5-1 to TRBJ2-1, with TRBD2 matching 7 bases. This CDR3 region has 18 residues. In germline, CDR1 is SGHRS, CDR2 YFSETQ. Losses at the gene ends were 3 bases for V and 6 bases for J; bases not matched to a gene: 18. CDR3 amino acids: CASSSKPGLPTLINEQFF. The CDR3 nucleotides read TGCGCCAGCAGCTCGAAACCGGGACTACCAACCCTTATCAATGAGCAGTTCTTC.

The rearrangement joins TRBV7-9 to TRBJ1-2; D is unclear. CDR1 is SEHNR and CDR2 is FQNEAQ in the germline V gene (reference sequence). Trimming took off 0 bases at V and 7 bases at J, with 3 bases between the two ends. The CDR3 covers 11 residues. CDR3 bases: TGTGCCAGCAGCTTAGCGCTTGGCTACACCTTC. Its protein product is CASSLALGYTF.

This chain links TRBV6-5 with TRBJ1-2; D is uncertain. V was shortened by 0 bases and J by 8 bases, with 16 bases between the two germline ends. The CDR3 contains 15 residues. Germline V CDR1 and CDR2: MNHEY, SVGAGI. Written as DNA, the CDR3 is TGTGCCAGCAGTTACTCGAGTTTGGGCGTGGAAGGCTACACCTTC. Translation: CASSYSSLGVEGYTF.

The chain couples TRBV5-6 to TRBJ2-1, with D uncertain. Germline values: CDR1 SGHDT, CDR2 YYEEEE. This CDR3 has 15 amino acids. Between the trimmed V and J ends, which lost 4 bases and 9 bases, there was a span of 20 bases. CDR3 sequence (DNA): TGTGCCAGCAGCCCCGGATGGGATTCGCTAGGTGAGCAGTTCTTC. Translated, it gives CASSPGWDSLGEQFF.